A selection of T cell receptor beta chains follows, all from one sample in a study of T cell clones after liver transplantation. Repertoires were generated with immunoSEQ multiplex PCR, while TCRdb's copy carries only in-frame clones and drops some. The sample records some 61,000 clones, under 85% being singletons. Sample: CD4+ T cells from blood, taken at the 22-month timepoint. The source of these receptors is a human patient who received a liver transplant. The graft donor may have given rise to some T cells. The CDR3 runs from the conserved cysteine through the conserved F or W. The D gene is left open where the match is weak. Expanded clones are given a class, and other clones once, few, many or no size at all.

TGTGCCAGCAGCGTAGGCGCCCTGCAGGAGAATTCACCCCTCCACTTT,CASSVGALQENSPLHF,TRBV9,TRBJ1-6,.,.
TGTGCCAGCAGCTTGGTCGGCAGCGATCAGCCCCAGCATTTT,CASSLVGSDQPQHF,TRBV5-4,TRBJ1-5,.,few
TGTGCCAGCACCCCCCTACAGGGACGAGGCTACACCTTC,CASTPLQGRGYTF,TRBV6-1,TRBJ1-2,.,.
TGCAGTGCTCCCGACTATAAGTCCCAGTACTTC,CSAPDYKSQYF,TRBV20-1,TRBJ2-7,.,once
TGTGCCAGCAGCTTTGGGACAGGGGGTCTCAATGAGCAGTTCTTC,CASSFGTGGLNEQFF,TRBV5-4,TRBJ2-1,TRBD1,.
TGTGCCAGCAGCTTAGAAGGGAACTATGGCTACACCTTC,CASSLEGNYGYTF,TRBV7-9,TRBJ1-2,.,.
TGTGCCATCAGTGACACTAACAGGGGCGATCCCTATGGCTACACCTTC,CAISDTNRGDPYGYTF,TRBV10-3,TRBJ1-2,TRBD1,once
TGTGCCAGCGCTTCAGAGTCAGAAGAGACCCAGTACTTC,CASASESEETQYF,TRBV2,TRBJ2-5,.,.
TGTGCCAGCAGTCTCTCGGGGGACTTCTACAATGAGCAGTTCTTC,CASSLSGDFYNEQFF,TRBV28,TRBJ2-1,.,.
TGTGCCAGCAGCAGTAGCGGGGGGCCCACAGATACGCAGTATTTT,CASSSSGGPTDTQYF,TRBV11-1,TRBJ2-3,TRBD2,.